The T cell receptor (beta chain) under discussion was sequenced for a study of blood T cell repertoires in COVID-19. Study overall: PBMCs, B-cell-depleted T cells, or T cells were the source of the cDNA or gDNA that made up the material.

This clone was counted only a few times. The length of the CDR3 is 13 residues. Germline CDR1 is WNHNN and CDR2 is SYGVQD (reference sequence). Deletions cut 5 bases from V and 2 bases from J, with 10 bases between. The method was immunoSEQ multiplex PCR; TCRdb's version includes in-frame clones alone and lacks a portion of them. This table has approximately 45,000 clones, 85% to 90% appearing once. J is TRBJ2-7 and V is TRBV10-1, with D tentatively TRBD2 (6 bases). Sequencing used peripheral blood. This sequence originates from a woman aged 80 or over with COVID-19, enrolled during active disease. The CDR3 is CASSRPGAYEQYF. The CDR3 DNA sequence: TGCGCCAGCAGTAGGCCGGGGGCCTACGAGCAGTACTTC.